This T cell receptor beta chain is from a study of CD8+ T cells in alopecia areata. In the study overall: Treated patients were given oral tofacitinib, which was dosed at 5 to 10 mg twice daily.

The sample's treatment: oral pan-JAK inhibitor, 5-10 mg twice daily. Sequencing relied on a cDNA template that was reverse transcribed from extracted RNA. The repertoire was sequenced with immunoSEQ multiplex PCR; TCRdb's copy has only in-frame clones and lacks some. The sample lists about 210,000 clones; less than 75% were seen once. CDR1 and CDR2 (germline): SGHVS, FNYEAQ. V shed 1 base and J shed 3 bases, with 22 bases lying between them. CDR3 length: 18 amino acids. This chain connects TRBV7-6 to TRBJ2-7, with D maybe TRBD1 (6 bases). The sequence came from a human donor with alopecia areata. The sample in question was CD4+ T cells sorted from blood, obtained at week 4, from a patient treated with tofacitinib. CDR3 sequence reads: CASSLGQQGDSGIYEQYF. CDR3 in DNA: TGTGCCAGCAGCTTAGGTCAACAGGGAGACAGTGGGATCTACGAGCAGTACTTC.